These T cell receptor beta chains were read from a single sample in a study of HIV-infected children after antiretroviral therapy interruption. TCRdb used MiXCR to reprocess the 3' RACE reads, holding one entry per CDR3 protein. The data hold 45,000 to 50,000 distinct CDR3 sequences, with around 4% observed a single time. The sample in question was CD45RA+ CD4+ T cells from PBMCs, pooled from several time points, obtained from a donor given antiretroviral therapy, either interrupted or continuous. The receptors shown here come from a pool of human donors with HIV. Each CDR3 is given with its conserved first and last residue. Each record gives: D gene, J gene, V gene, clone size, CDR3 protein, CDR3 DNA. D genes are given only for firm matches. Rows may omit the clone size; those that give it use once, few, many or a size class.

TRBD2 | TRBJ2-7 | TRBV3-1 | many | CASSQASGPYEQYF | TGTGCCAGCAGCCAAGCTAGCGGACCCTACGAGCAGTACTTC
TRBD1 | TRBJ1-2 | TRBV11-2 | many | CASSFPRGRRSSGYTF | TGTGCCAGCAGCTTCCCTAGGGGGCGAAGGTCCTCCGGCTACACCTTC
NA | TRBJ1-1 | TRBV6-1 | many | CASRPGLPPEAFF | TGTGCCAGCAGACCGGGACTACCACCAGAAGCTTTCTTT
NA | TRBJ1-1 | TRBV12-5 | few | CASVSGGGEAFF | TGTGCTAGTGTCTCCGGGGGGGGTGAAGCTTTCTTT
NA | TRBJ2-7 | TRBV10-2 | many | CASSPTDYEQYF | TGCGCCAGCAGTCCGACAGATTACGAGCAGTACTTC
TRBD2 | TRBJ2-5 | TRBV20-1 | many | CSAGRAQETQYF | TGCAGTGCGGGGAGGGCGCAAGAGACCCAGTACTTC
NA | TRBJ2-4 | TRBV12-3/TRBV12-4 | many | CASSLGANIQYF | TGTGCCAGCAGTCTGGGGGCAAACATTCAGTACTTC
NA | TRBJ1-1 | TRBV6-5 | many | CASSYRSNTEAFF | TGTGCCAGCAGTTACAGGTCGAACACTGAAGCTTTCTTT
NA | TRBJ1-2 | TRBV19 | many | CASSILHTSNYGYTF | TGTGCCAGTAGTATCCTACACACATCTAACTATGGCTACACCTTC
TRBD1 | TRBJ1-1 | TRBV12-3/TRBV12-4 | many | CATGTGNTEAFF | TGTGCCACGGGGACAGGGAACACTGAAGCTTTCTTT
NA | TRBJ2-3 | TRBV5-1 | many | CASSSPTDTQYF | TGCGCCAGCAGCTCCCCCACAGATACGCAGTATTTT
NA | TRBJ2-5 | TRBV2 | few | CASLDWGIYQETQYF | TGTGCCAGCTTAGACTGGGGCATTTACCAAGAGACCCAGTACTTC
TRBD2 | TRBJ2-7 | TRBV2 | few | CASSVSSGHLYEQYF | TGTGCCAGCAGTGTGTCTAGCGGTCATCTCTACGAGCAGTACTTC
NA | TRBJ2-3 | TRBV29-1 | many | CSVDASGGTDTQYF | TGCAGCGTTGACGCGTCAGGGGGGACAGATACGCAGTATTTT
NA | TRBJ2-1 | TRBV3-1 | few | CASSQVGAGSLGGEQFF | TGTGCCAGCAGCCAAGTTGGTGCGGGGTCCTTAGGGGGTGAGCAGTTCTTC
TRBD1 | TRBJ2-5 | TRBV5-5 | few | CASSKGQGETQYF | TGTGCCAGCTCGAAAGGACAGGGAGAGACCCAGTACTTC
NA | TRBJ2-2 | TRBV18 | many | CASSLSNTGELFF | TGTGCCAGCTCACTCTCCAACACCGGGGAGCTGTTTTTT
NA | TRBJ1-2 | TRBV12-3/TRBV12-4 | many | CASSFPETPTYGYTF | TGTGCCAGCAGTTTCCCAGAGACCCCAACCTATGGCTACACCTTC
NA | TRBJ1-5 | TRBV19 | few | CASSLGREYNQPQHF | TGTGCCAGTAGTTTAGGCAGGGAGTACAATCAGCCCCAGCATTTT
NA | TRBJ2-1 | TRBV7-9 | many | CASSLFRGGAYNEQFF | TGTGCCAGCAGCTTATTCCGAGGGGGGGCCTACAATGAGCAGTTCTTC
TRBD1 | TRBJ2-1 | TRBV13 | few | CASSPQGWLSRPAGEQFF | TGTGCCAGCAGCCCACAGGGGTGGCTCTCCCGCCCTGCAGGTGAGCAGTTCTTC
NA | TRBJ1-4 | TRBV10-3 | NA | CAITASTNEKLFF | TGTGCCATTACCGCAAGTACTAATGAAAAACTGTTTTTT
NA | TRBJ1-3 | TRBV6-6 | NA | CASPRYPSGNTIYF | TGTGCCAGCCCCCGCTACCCTTCTGGAAACACCATATATTTT
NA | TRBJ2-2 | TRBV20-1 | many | CSARPPAGSTGELFF | TGCAGTGCTAGACCTCCGGCGGGGAGCACCGGGGAGCTGTTTTTT
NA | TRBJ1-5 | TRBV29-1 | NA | CSVRGQGQPQHF | TGCAGCGTTAGAGGGCAGGGGCAGCCCCAGCATTTT
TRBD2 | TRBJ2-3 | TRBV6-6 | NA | CASSYSGLAGGRRATDTQYF | TGTGCCAGCAGTTACTCCGGACTAGCGGGGGGGCGTCGGGCCACAGATACGCAGTATTTT
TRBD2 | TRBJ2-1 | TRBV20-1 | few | CSGRGLANEQFF | TGCAGTGGGCGGGGGTTAGCAAATGAGCAGTTCTTC
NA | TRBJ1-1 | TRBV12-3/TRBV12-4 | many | CASSPLGQGSTEAFF | TGTGCCAGCAGTCCCTTAGGGCAGGGTTCCACTGAAGCTTTCTTT
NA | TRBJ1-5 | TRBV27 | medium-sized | CAKRSRQGAHF | TGTGCCAAAAGATCGAGGCAGGGCGCTCATTTT
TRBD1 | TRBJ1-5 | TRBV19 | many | CASSSGTVGQPQHF | TGTGCCAGTAGTTCCGGGACAGTGGGACAGCCCCAGCATTTT
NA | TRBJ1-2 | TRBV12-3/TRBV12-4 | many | CASSSQGSLIKGYTF | TGTGCCAGCAGTTCCCAGGGCTCACTGATTAAGGGCTACACCTTC
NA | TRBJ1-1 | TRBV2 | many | CASSERGALRGNTEAFF | TGTGCCAGCAGTGAAAGGGGGGCACTGAGGGGGAACACTGAAGCTTTCTTT
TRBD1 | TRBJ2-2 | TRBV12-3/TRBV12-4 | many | CASSRTGTGAGELFF | TGTGCCAGCAGTCGCACCGGGACAGGGGCCGGGGAGCTGTTTTTT
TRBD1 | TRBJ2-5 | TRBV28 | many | CASSLAGQGGETHYF | TGTGCCAGCAGTTTAGCCGGACAGGGGGGAGAGACCCACTACTTC
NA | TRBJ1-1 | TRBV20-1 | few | CSAFRPADTEAFF | TGCAGTGCTTTCCGACCAGCGGACACTGAAGCTTTCTTT
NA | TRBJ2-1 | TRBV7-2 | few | CASSLLRLAYNEQFF | TGTGCCAGCAGCCTTTTAAGACTAGCCTACAATGAGCAGTTCTTC
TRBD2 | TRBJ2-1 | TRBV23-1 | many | CASSREGTGGGEQFF | TGCGCCAGCAGTCGAGAAGGAACCGGGGGGGGTGAGCAGTTCTTC
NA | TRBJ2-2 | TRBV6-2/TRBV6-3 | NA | CASRNQKGRRLPTTGELFF | TGTGCCAGCAGAAACCAGAAGGGAAGGAGACTCCCAACTACCGGGGAGCTGTTTTTT
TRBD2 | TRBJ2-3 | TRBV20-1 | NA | CSAFGTSQGDTQYF | TGCAGTGCTTTCGGGACTAGCCAAGGTGATACGCAGTATTTT
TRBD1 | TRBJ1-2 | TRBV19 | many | CASKAPTGGSGYGYTF | TGTGCCAGTAAGGCCCCCACAGGGGGTTCGGGATATGGCTACACCTTC
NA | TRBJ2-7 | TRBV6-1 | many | CASRRTEDYEQYF | TGTGCCAGCAGGCGGACGGAAGACTACGAGCAGTACTTC
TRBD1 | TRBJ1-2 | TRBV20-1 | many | CSATRQGGVGGYGYTF | TGCAGTGCTACTAGACAGGGAGGGGTCGGAGGCTATGGCTACACCTTC
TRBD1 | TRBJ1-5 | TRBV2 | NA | CASSDRRQGANQPQHF | TGTGCCAGCAGTGACCGTCGACAGGGAGCCAATCAGCCCCAGCATTTT
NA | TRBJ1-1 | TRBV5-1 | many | CASSADGETEAFF | TGCGCCAGCAGCGCAGATGGGGAAACTGAAGCTTTCTTT
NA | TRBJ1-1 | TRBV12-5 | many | CASGPGGSFEAFF | TGTGCTAGTGGCCCCGGAGGTTCCTTCGAAGCTTTCTTT
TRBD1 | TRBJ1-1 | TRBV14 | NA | CASSQLTGAGSEAFF | TGTGCCAGCAGCCAACTCACAGGGGCAGGAAGTGAAGCTTTCTTT
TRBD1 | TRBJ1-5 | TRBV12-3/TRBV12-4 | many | CASSAWDRGVKSNQPQHF | TGTGCCAGCAGTGCATGGGACAGGGGCGTGAAAAGCAATCAGCCCCAGCATTTT
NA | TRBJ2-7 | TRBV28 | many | CASAPRTRSRGEQYF | TGTGCCAGCGCCCCTAGGACACGGTCGCGGGGCGAGCAGTACTTC
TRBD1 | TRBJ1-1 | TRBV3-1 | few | CASSQGTGMNTEAFF | TGTGCCAGCAGCCAAGGGACAGGGATGAACACTGAAGCTTTCTTT
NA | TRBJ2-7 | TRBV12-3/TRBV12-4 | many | CASSLERSASYEQYF | TGTGCCAGCAGTTTGGAACGGTCGGCCTCCTACGAGCAGTACTTC
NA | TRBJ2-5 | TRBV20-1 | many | CSAQASVGAQYF | TGCAGTGCTCAGGCGTCGGTAGGGGCCCAGTACTTC
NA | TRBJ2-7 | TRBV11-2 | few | CASSPGRGKQYF | TGTGCCAGCAGCCCCGGACGGGGAAAGCAGTACTTC
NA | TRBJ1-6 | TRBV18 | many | CASSLQAKVDSPLHF | TGTGCCAGCTCACTACAGGCGAAGGTCGATTCACCCCTCCACTTT
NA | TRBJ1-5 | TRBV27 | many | CASSWAGNQPQHF | TGTGCCAGCAGTTGGGCGGGGAATCAGCCCCAGCATTTT
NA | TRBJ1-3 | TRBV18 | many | CASSPVGSSGNTIYF | TGTGCCAGCTCACCAGTCGGCAGCTCTGGAAACACCATATATTTT
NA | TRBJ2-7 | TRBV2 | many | CASSGEGGYEQYF | TGTGCCAGCAGTGGGGAAGGGGGCTACGAGCAGTACTTC
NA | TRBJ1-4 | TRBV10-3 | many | CATSNSVTNEKLFF | TGTGCCACCTCAAACAGCGTAACTAATGAAAAACTGTTTTTT
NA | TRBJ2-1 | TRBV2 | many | CASSGTAINEQFF | TGTGCCAGCAGTGGGACGGCTATCAATGAGCAGTTCTTC
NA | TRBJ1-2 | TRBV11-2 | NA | CASSLGSGPIYGYTF | TGTGCCAGCAGCTTAGGAAGCGGGCCAATCTATGGCTACACCTTC
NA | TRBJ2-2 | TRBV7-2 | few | CATRGPGTGELFF | TGTGCCACCCGGGGACCTGGCACCGGGGAGCTGTTTTTT